This paragraph reports one TCR beta chain. Measured with immunoSEQ multiplex PCR; TCRdb has only the in-frame clones, and not every one. The sample has approximately 70,000 clones, around nine tenths seen once. This sample was included in a study of blood T cell repertoires in COVID-19. Germline V gene lookup returns CDR1 SGHRS and CDR2 YFSETQ. The CDR3 is made up of 17 amino acids. V was cut by 0 bases and J by 2 bases, with 17 bases left in between. Sequencing was done on a sample of peripheral blood. This sequence originates from a man in his forties with COVID-19, enrolled during active disease. This rearrangement joins TRBV5-1 to TRBJ2-5; no clear D gene. The CDR3 DNA reads TGCGCCAGCAGCTTGGATCCTGCAGGCCGACGACAAGAGACCCAGTACTTC. It encodes CASSLDPAGRRQETQYF.